This T cell receptor (beta chain) was observed in a study of OX40 agonist ivuxolimab in advanced cancers. Clones were sequenced by immunoSEQ multiplex PCR, and TCRdb holds only the in-frame ones, with some missing. The table has approximately 37,000 clones, 74% seen once. Losses at the gene ends were 5 bases for V and 6 bases for J; bases not matched to a gene: 5. This CDR3 has 14 residues. Germline V CDR1 and CDR2: LNHNV, YYDKDF (reference sequence). The sequencing used CD4+ or CD8+ T cells sorted from blood, collected in a trial of the OX40 agonist ivuxolimab. The chain combines TRBV15 with TRBJ2-1, with 9 bases identical to TRBD1. This receptor was obtained from an adult with an advanced solid tumor such as melanoma, head and neck, liver or kidney cancer. CDR3 region: CATSRDRAANEQFF. The CDR3 DNA reads TGTGCCACCAGCCGGGACAGGGCCGCCAATGAGCAGTTCTTC. The full variable domain, in which reference TRBV15 and TRBJ2-1 provide the parts outside the CDR3, is DAMVIQNPRYQVTQFGKPVTLSCSQTLNHNVMYWYQQKSSQAPKLLFHYYDKDFNNEADTPDNFQSRRPNTSFCFLDIRSPGLGDTAMYLCATSRDRAANEQFFGPGTRLTVL.